These 9 T cell receptor beta chains originate from one sample sequenced in a study of cytomegalovirus exposure and HLA in healthy donors. 13 Jbeta primers and 60 Vbeta primers were used for the PCR. TCRdb keeps only in-frame clones here, not all; method: immunoSEQ multiplex PCR. The table has fewer than 250,000 clones, around 84% seen once. The sequencing input was PBMCs. The receptors derive from a woman between 18 and 30 years old in good health and CMV-seronegative.

The rearrangement joins TRBV7-9 to TRBJ1-2; D gene uncertain. V lost 5 bases to trimming and J lost 8 bases, with 24 bases between them. The CDR3 spans 16 residues. Per germline, CDR1 SEHNR and CDR2 FQNEAQ (reference sequence). CDR3 in DNA: TGTGCCAGCAGCCCCCGGACGGAGGCTCGTATGGGGGGCTACACCTTC. It specifies CASSPRTEARMGGYTF.

The chain combines TRBV7-8 with TRBJ2-3, with 9 bases identical to TRBD1. Germline V gene sequence: CDR1 SGHVS, CDR2 FQNEAQ. Losses at the gene ends were 5 bases for V and 8 bases for J; bases not matched to a gene: 8. There are 14 residues in the CDR3. The CDR3, as DNA: TGTGCCAGCAGCCTCGGGACAGGGTCCTCTACGCAGTATTTT. Protein product: CASSLGTGSSTQYF. The variable domain in full, with the rest retrieved from reference TRBV7-8 and TRBJ2-3, is GAGVSQSPRYKVAKRGQDVALRCDPISGHVSLFWYQQALGQGPEFLTYFQNEAQLDKSGLPSDRFFAERPEGSVSTLKIQRTQQEDSAVYLCASSLGTGSSTQYFGPGTRLTVL.

Notes on this clone: The junction and the germline gene differ at one end; a read error may be behind it. This chain connects TRBV7-9 to TRBJ2-5; TRBD2 is a possible D gene (6 bases). Germline V CDR1 and CDR2: SEHNR, FQNEAQ (reference sequence). The CDR3 spans 14 residues. CDR3 protein: CSSSRDSAGETQYF. The CDR3 region has the DNA TGTTCCAGCAGTCGGGACTCGGCTGGAGAGACCCAGTACTTC.

For the CDR3, the DNA is TGTGCCAGCAGCTTAGCGGGAGGAAACAATGAGCAGTTCTTC. Translation gives CASSLAGGNNEQFF. The chain uses TRBV7-2 and TRBJ2-1; D may be TRBD2 (6 bases). The CDR3 is made up of 14 amino acids. V was trimmed by 0 bases and J by 5 bases, leaving 8 bases between them. The germline gives CDR1 SGHTA, CDR2 FQGNSA.

The rearrangement joins TRBV4-1 to TRBJ2-7; D perhaps matches TRBD2 (5 bases). The V end was cut by 3 bases, the J end by 5 bases, with 23 bases between. The germline gives CDR1 MGHRA, CDR2 YSYEKL. The CDR3 has 17 residues. CDR3 protein: CASSQTQSPGWAHEQYF. The CDR3 bases are TGCGCCAGCAGCCAGACTCAATCCCCGGGGTGGGCCCACGAGCAGTACTTC.

The chain recombines TRBV6-4 with TRBJ2-1; 11 bases match TRBD1. CDR1 MRHNA and CDR2 SNTAGT come from the germline V gene. V lost 3 bases to trimming and J lost 6 bases; unmatched junction nucleotides: 1. This CDR3 is built from 14 residues. CDR3 in amino acids: CASSEGQGGNEQFF. The DNA for the CDR3 is TGTGCCAGCAGTGAGGGACAGGGGGGCAATGAGCAGTTCTTC.

The chain combines TRBV27 with TRBJ2-7; 8 nucleotides line up with TRBD1. The V gene's germline CDR1 is MNHEY and CDR2 SMNVEV (reference sequence). The CDR3 spans 14 residues. The V and J ends lost 2 bases and 1 base, in that order; junction bases with no gene match: 1. CDR3 sequence reads: CASSLRTGSYEQYF. CDR3 coding DNA: TGTGCCAGCAGTTTAAGGACAGGGTCCTACGAGCAGTACTTC.

This chain links TRBV30 with TRBJ1-4; 9 bases match TRBD1. CDR3 length: 15 residues. Germline CDR1 reads GTSNPN; CDR2 reads SVGIG (reference sequence). After removal of 4 bases from V and 6 bases from J, the junction contained 9 bases not matched to a gene. In nucleotides, the CDR3 is TGTGCCTGGAATAAACCGGGACAGGGCGATGAAAAACTGTTTTTT. As protein: CAWNKPGQGDEKLFF.

This rearrangement joins TRBV5-5 to TRBJ1-2; TRBD1 might be the D (5 bases). The V gene lost 0 bases and the J gene lost 4 bases, with 13 bases spanning the gap. This CDR3 contains 15 residues. Per the germline V gene, CDR1 is SGHKS and CDR2 is YYEKEE (reference sequence). The CDR3 spells CASSLGQRRLYGYTF. The CDR3 DNA reads TGTGCCAGCAGCTTGGGACAGAGGAGACTCTATGGCTACACCTTC.